These 31 T cell receptor beta chains share one sample of origin, sequenced in a study of T-cell memory formation after mild COVID-19 (dated by TCRdb to 2020 to 2023). The library was prepared using 5' RACE. TCRdb lists the instrument as Illumina NovaSeq 6000. TCRdb ran its own pipeline on the public reads, namely fastp trimming at Q25 and MiXCR clone calling, and kept in-frame beta chains. Every CDR3 protein is listed once, alongside the most common genes and DNA of its rows. The sample includes about 33,000 distinct CDR3 sequences, with over 20% observed a single time. 1.5% of the sample is taken by the ten largest. Sequencing input: PBMCs or a T cell subset sorted from them (not recorded which). The receptors come from an adult who had mild COVID-19 (a few samples of this study predate the infection). The sample titles of this study are shuffled in the database, so cell type and time point are left out.

This clonotype appeared many times. This sequence joins TRBV4-2 and TRBJ2-1; D may match TRBD1 or TRBD2 (5 bases each). V dropped 0 bases and J dropped 3 bases, with 9 bases sitting between them. Germline V lookup: CDR1 LGHNA, CDR2 YNFKEQ. This CDR3 is built from 15 residues. The CDR3, as DNA: TGTGCCAGCAGCCAAGATTTGGGGGTCTACAATGAGCAGTTCTTC. This translates into CASSQDLGVYNEQFF.

This clonotype was counted ten times or more. The chain joins TRBV27 to TRBJ1-6, with a tentative D call TRBD1 (6 bases). The ends were cut back, 6 bases at V and 6 bases at J, with 12 bases in the middle. Germline CDR1 is MNHEY and CDR2 is SMNVEV (reference sequence). The CDR3 consists of 14 residues. For the CDR3, the DNA is TGTGCCAGCAGACCTCGACAGGCTAATTCACCCCTCCACTTT. Translation: CASRPRQANSPLHF.

This clonotype was seen at least ten times. The chain carries TRBV7-2 and TRBJ2-1, with TRBD2 matching over 7 bases. CDR1 and CDR2 from the germline V gene are SGHTA and FQGNSA. Losses at the gene ends were 6 bases for V and 8 bases for J; bases not matched to a gene: 13. The CDR3 is made up of 15 amino acids. The CDR3 spells CASSLTPTSAHEQFF. In DNA form, the CDR3 reads TGTGCCAGCAGTTTAACCCCTACTAGCGCCCATGAGCAGTTCTTC.

The gene calls are TRBV13 and TRBJ1-1, with D unclear. Germline V gene sequence: CDR1 PRHDT, CDR2 FYEKMQ (reference sequence). The CDR3 sequence is 13 residues long. The V end lost 2 bases, the J end lost 9 bases, and 13 bases lay between the germline ends. The CDR3 region has the DNA TGTGCCAGCAGCTTATACTCCCTGCAGCAAGCTTTCTTT. This encodes CASSLYSLQQAFF.

The chain is built from TRBV3-1 and TRBJ2-2; 10 nucleotides agree with TRBD1. This CDR3 region has 16 residues. Germline values: CDR1 LGHDT, CDR2 YNNKEL (reference sequence). J lost 4 bases, V lost 4 bases, and 6 bases had no gene match. CDR3 DNA: TGTGCCAGCAGCCGACGACAGGGGGCGAGCACCGGGGAGCTGTTTTTT. The encoded protein is CASSRRQGASTGELFF.

This clonotype is medium-sized within its sample. The V call is TRBV5-1, the J call TRBJ2-1; perhaps D is TRBD1 or TRBD2 (5 bases each). There are 14 residues in the CDR3. Germline V gene sequence: CDR1 SGHRS, CDR2 YFSETQ. The V end was cut by 4 bases, the J end by 15 bases, with 23 bases between. The CDR3 loop is CASSPDPGTLSSFF. Written as DNA, the CDR3 is TGCGCCAGCAGCCCCGATCCGGGGACCTTATCGTCGTTCTTC.

The sample holds many counts of this clonotype. This chain links TRBV7-8 with TRBJ2-7; 8 bases fit TRBD2. Germline loops: CDR1 SGHVS, CDR2 FQNEAQ. The junction had 4 bases not matched to a gene; V was cut back by 5 bases and J by 4 bases. This CDR3 has 13 residues. As DNA, the CDR3 is TGTGCCAGCAGCCCGGGAGGGGGATACGAGCAGTACTTC. It yields the protein CASSPGGGYEQYF.

This clonotype was found many times. The chain uses TRBV5-5 and TRBJ1-5; 9 nucleotides agree with TRBD1. V lost 3 bases to trimming and J lost 5 bases; unmatched junction nucleotides: 9. CDR3 length equals 16 residues. Germline loops: CDR1 SGHKS, CDR2 YYEKEE (reference sequence). The DNA of the CDR3 is TGTGCCAGCAGCTACCGGGACAGGGACCCCTATCAGCCCCAGCATTTT. As protein: CASSYRDRDPYQPQHF.

This clonotype has a count of ten or more. This chain connects TRBV24-1 to TRBJ2-7; D is unclear. Trimming left V 4 bases short and J 7 bases short, with 16 bases between. The CDR3 is made up of 14 amino acids. From germline, CDR1 is KGHDR and CDR2 SFDVKD. In DNA, the CDR3 is TGTGCCACCAGTGACTCGGTCTCCGGTGGTGAGCAGTACTTC. It codes for CATSDSVSGGEQYF.

Ten or more counts support this clonotype. The chain combines TRBV18 with TRBJ1-1; 9 nucleotides match TRBD1. After removal of 5 bases from V and 6 bases from J, the junction contained 13 bases not matched to a gene. This CDR3 spans 16 amino acids. CDR1 KGHSH and CDR2 LQKENI come from the germline V gene. As DNA, the CDR3 is TGTGCCAGCTCAACGGGACAGGGCTTGGAGAGGGCTGAAGCTTTCTTT. Translation gives CASSTGQGLERAEAFF.

This clonotype was found many times. CDR3 sequence (DNA): TGCGCCAGCAGCTTGGAAGCACGCCCGGTCGATGAGCAGTTCTTC. Translated: CASSLEARPVDEQFF. This sequence joins TRBV5-1 and TRBJ2-1; D ambiguous. V was cut by 0 bases and J by 8 bases, with 15 bases left in between. CDR1 is SGHRS and CDR2 is YFSETQ in the germline V gene. The CDR3 length is 15 residues.

This sequence joins TRBV12-3 or TRBV12-4 and TRBJ2-1, with D perhaps matching TRBD1 (6 bases). V lost 4 bases and J lost 2, with 15 bases in between. The CDR3 has 16 amino acids. The CDR3 loop is CASSSLGQSAYNEQFF. The CDR3 nucleotides read TGTGCCAGCAGTTCTCTCGGACAGTCCGCCTACAATGAGCAGTTCTTC.

This clonotype occurred many times. This chain connects TRBV20-1 to TRBJ1-1, with D perhaps matching TRBD1 (5 bases). The length of the CDR3 is 12 residues. Between the trimmed V and J ends, which lost 4 bases and 2 bases, there was a span of 8 bases. Per the germline V gene, CDR1 is DFQATT and CDR2 is SNEGSKA (reference sequence). For the CDR3, the DNA is TGCAGTGCTAAAACAGGAAACACTGAAGCTTTCTTT. This codes for CSAKTGNTEAFF.

This clonotype was counted at least ten times. The chain recombines TRBV2 with TRBJ1-6; possibly TRBD1 for D (5 bases). V lost 4 bases to trimming and J lost 5 bases, with 6 bases between them. The CDR3 loop spans 13 amino acids. Germline values: CDR1 SNHLY, CDR2 FYNNEI. The CDR3 DNA sequence: TGTGCCAGCAGTGGACAGAATAATTCACCCCTCCACTTT. Its protein product is CASSGQNNSPLHF.

The table lists this clonotype with many counts. Its ends do not fully match the called genes, so a read error is possible. The chain recombines TRBV7-7 with TRBJ2-2; 11 bases are shared with TRBD1. Germline values: CDR1 SSHAT, CDR2 FNYEAQ (reference sequence). The CDR3 loop spans 16 amino acids. This chain's CDR3 is CASSSGQGARSGELFF. The CDR3 bases are TGTGCTAGCAGCTCAGGACAGGGGGCACGGTCCGGGGAGCTGTTTTTT.

This clonotype was detected only once. The chain couples TRBV6-5 to TRBJ1-2, with D uncertain. Trimming stripped 4 bases from V and 8 bases from J, with 17 bases between. The CDR3 contains 14 residues. The germline CDR1 and CDR2 sequences are MNHEY and SVGAGI. CDR3 nucleotide sequence: TGTGCCAGCAGTTCCGCGGACGGTCTGCGAGGCTACACCTTC. Amino acid sequence: CASSSADGLRGYTF.

This clonotype is medium-sized. The gene calls are TRBV5-5 and TRBJ2-1, with a weak D call TRBD1 (6 bases). Trimming took 8 bases from V and 0 from J, leaving 12 bases between them. Germline CDR1 SGHKS, CDR2 YYEKEE (reference sequence). This CDR3 is built from 14 residues. The chain's CDR3 is CASLGDNSYNEQFF. The CDR3 DNA reads TGTGCCAGTCTCGGGGACAACTCCTACAATGAGCAGTTCTTC. The variable domain in full, completed from reference TRBV5-5 and TRBJ2-1, reads DAGVTQSPTHLIKTRGQQVTLRCSPISGHKSVSWYQQVLGQGPQFIFQYYEKEERGRGNFPDRFSARQFPNYSSELNVNALLLGDSALYLCASLGDNSYNEQFFGPGTRLTVL.

This sequence joins TRBV13 and TRBJ2-3, with D unresolved. This CDR3 has 13 residues. Trimming left V 1 base short and J 3 bases short, with 5 bases between. Germline CDR1 is PRHDT and CDR2 is FYEKMQ (reference sequence). CDR3 coding DNA: TGTGCCAGCAGCTTAGCCGAAACAGATACGCAGTATTTT. Translated, it gives CASSLAETDTQYF.

This clonotype was counted a few times. The chain is built from TRBV6-5 and TRBJ1-6, with D hard to call. CDR3 length: 16 residues. Germline lookup yields CDR1 MNHEY and CDR2 SVGAGI. V lost 8 bases to trimming and J lost 6 bases, with 20 bases between them. The CDR3 loop is CASQLWSQSLNSPLHF. CDR3 sequence (DNA): TGTGCCAGCCAGTTATGGTCCCAGAGTCTTAATTCACCCCTCCACTTT.

This clonotype was detected ten times or more. This chain joins TRBV29-1 and TRBJ1-1, with no clear D. V lost 4 bases and J 0 bases, leaving 9 bases between the germline ends. The CDR3 is 13 amino acids. Germline V gene lookup returns CDR1 SQVTM and CDR2 ANQGSEA. The CDR3, as DNA: TGCAGCGTTGTCAGCCGCATGAACACTGAAGCTTTCTTT. Its translation: CSVVSRMNTEAFF.

This clonotype has ten or more counts. This chain uses TRBV15 with TRBJ2-3; 9 positions agree with TRBD1. Germline assignment: CDR1 LNHNV and CDR2 YYDKDF (reference sequence). The CDR3 runs to 16 residues. J lost 4 bases, V lost 2 bases, and 7 bases had no gene match. CDR3 protein: CATSRYPGQGSDTQYF. CDR3 bases: TGTGCCACCAGCAGATATCCGGGACAGGGTTCAGATACGCAGTATTTT.

This clonotype has a count of ten or more. The V call is TRBV7-8, the J call TRBJ2-3, with TRBD2 matching over 7 bases. V shed 5 bases and J 2 bases; nucleotides not matched to a gene: 10. The CDR3 has 16 residues. The germline V gene encodes CDR1 SGHVS and CDR2 FQNEAQ. This CDR3 reads CASSPRPGGLTDTQYF. The CDR3 region has the DNA TGTGCCAGCAGCCCCCGTCCGGGGGGACTCACAGATACGCAGTATTTT.

This clonotype was found a few times. This chain links TRBV7-9 with TRBJ1-1; D is unresolved. V lost 2 bases and J lost 8, with 6 bases in between. Germline V lookup: CDR1 SEHNR, CDR2 FQNEAQ (reference sequence). The CDR3 has 11 amino acids. CDR3 in DNA: TGTGCCAGCAGCTTAACGAGGGAAGCTTTCTTT. This gives the protein CASSLTREAFF.

This clonotype was counted at least ten times. This sequence joins TRBV4-2 and TRBJ2-5; D gene uncertain. Germline CDR1 is LGHNA and CDR2 is YNFKEQ. The CDR3 is made up of 14 amino acids. V was trimmed by 1 base and J by 2 bases, leaving 8 bases between them. CDR3 nucleotide sequence: TGTGCCAGCAGCCAAGCTAAGGGACAAGAGACCCAGTACTTC. Its protein is CASSQAKGQETQYF.

This clonotype is judged medium-sized. V gene TRBV12-3 or TRBV12-4 combines with J gene TRBJ2-1, with 7 bases that match TRBD2. V was clipped by 6 bases and J by 7 bases; unmatched bases: 15. The length of the CDR3 is 16 residues. CDR3 amino acids: CASRGVRTSVRNEQFF. CDR3 DNA sequence: TGTGCCAGCAGGGGGGTCCGGACTAGTGTTAGAAATGAGCAGTTCTTC.

This clonotype was detected ten times or more. V is TRBV6-2 or TRBV6-3 and J is TRBJ2-2, with TRBD1 as a possible D gene (6 bases). CDR3 length equals 15 residues. Germline loops: CDR1 MNHEY, CDR2 SVGEGT. V was trimmed by 6 bases and J by 4 bases, leaving 15 bases between them. The CDR3 coding sequence is TGTGCCAGCAGCTCCTACAGGGACGTCACCGGGGAGCTGTTTTTT. Amino acids: CASSSYRDVTGELFF.

The chain has TRBV7-9 and TRBJ1-4; D possibly corresponds to TRBD1 (6 bases). Germline V CDR1 and CDR2: SEHNR, FQNEAQ (reference sequence). This CDR3 contains 17 residues. V was trimmed by 1 base and J by 10 bases, leaving 22 bases between them. The CDR3 DNA reads TGTGCCAGCAGCTTAGAATTGAGGTCAGGGGAGTACGGAAAACTGTTTTTT. Translation gives CASSLELRSGEYGKLFF.

This clonotype showed up many times. The rearrangement links TRBV27 to TRBJ2-1; no clear D. The V gene's germline CDR1 is MNHEY and CDR2 SMNVEV (reference sequence). This CDR3 is built from 15 residues. V was shortened by 2 bases and J by 6 bases, with 14 bases between the two germline ends. The DNA of the CDR3 is TGTGCCAGCAGTTTAGGGCGGAGAACCCCCAATGAGCAGTTCTTC. Protein: CASSLGRRTPNEQFF.

This rearrangement joins TRBV12-3 or TRBV12-4 to TRBJ2-1, with TRBD2 matching over 13 bases. With 5 bases clipped from V and 6 bases from J, the junction kept 4 bases outside the gene matches. The CDR3 is 15 residues long. The CDR3 loop reads CASSLLAGGPNEQFF. CDR3 coding DNA: TGTGCCAGCAGTCTACTAGCGGGAGGGCCCAATGAGCAGTTCTTC.

The V and J genes are TRBV4-3 and TRBJ1-1, with D maybe TRBD1 (6 bases). Trimming cost V 0 bases and J 7 bases, with 12 bases left between them. Germline CDR1 reads LGHNA; CDR2 reads YSLEER. The CDR3 loop spans 14 amino acids. In DNA, the CDR3 is TGCGCCAGCAGCCAAGACAGGGGCGGCAATGAAGCTTTCTTT. As protein: CASSQDRGGNEAFF.

J is TRBJ2-7 and V is TRBV3-1; D is perhaps TRBD1 (6 bases). V shed 2 bases and J shed 2 bases, with 13 bases lying between them. Per the germline V gene, CDR1 is LGHDT and CDR2 is YNNKEL (reference sequence). This CDR3 has 15 amino acids. The chain's CDR3 is CASSQTGSPTYEQYF. The CDR3 DNA follows: TGTGCCAGCAGCCAAACAGGGAGTCCCACCTACGAGCAGTACTTC.